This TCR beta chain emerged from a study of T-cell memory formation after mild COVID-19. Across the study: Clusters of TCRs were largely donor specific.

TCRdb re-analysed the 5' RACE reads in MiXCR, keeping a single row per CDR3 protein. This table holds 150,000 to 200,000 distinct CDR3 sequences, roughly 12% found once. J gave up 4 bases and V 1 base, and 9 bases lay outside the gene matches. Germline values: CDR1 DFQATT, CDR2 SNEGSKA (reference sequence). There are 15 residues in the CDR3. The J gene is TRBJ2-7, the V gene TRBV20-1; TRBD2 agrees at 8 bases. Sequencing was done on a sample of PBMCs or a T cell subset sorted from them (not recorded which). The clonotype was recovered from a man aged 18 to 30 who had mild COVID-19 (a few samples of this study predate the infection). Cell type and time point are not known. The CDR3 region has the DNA TGCAGTGCTAGAGCCCCGGGGGGGCCAGGTTACGAGCAGTACTTC. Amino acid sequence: CSARAPGGPGYEQYF.